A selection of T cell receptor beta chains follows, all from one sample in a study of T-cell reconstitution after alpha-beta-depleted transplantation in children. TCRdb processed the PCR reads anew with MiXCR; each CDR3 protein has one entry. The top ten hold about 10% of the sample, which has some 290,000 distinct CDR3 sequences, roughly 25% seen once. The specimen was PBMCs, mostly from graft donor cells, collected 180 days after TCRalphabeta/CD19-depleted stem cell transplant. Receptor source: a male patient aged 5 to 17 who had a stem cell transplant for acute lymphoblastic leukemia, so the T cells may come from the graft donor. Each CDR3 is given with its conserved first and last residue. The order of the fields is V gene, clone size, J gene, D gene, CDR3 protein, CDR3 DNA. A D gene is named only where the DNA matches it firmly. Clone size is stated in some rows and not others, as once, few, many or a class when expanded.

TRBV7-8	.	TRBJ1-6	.	CASNQVGGPMGSPLHF	TGTGCCAGCAATCAGGTGGGGGGACCTATGGGCTCACCCCTCCACTTT
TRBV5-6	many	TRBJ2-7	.	CASSMGLTYEQYF	TGTGCCAGCAGCATGGGACTTACCTACGAGCAGTACTTC
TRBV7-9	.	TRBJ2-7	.	CASSSMMASYEQYF	TGTGCCAGCAGCTCCATGATGGCTAGCTACGAGCAGTACTTC
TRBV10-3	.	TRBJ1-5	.	CAISVSGRDQPQHF	TGTGCCATCAGTGTCTCTGGAAGGGATCAGCCCCAGCATTTT
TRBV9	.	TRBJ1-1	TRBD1	CASSTWTGGTEAFF	TGTGCCAGCAGCACCTGGACAGGGGGGACTGAAGCTTTCTTT
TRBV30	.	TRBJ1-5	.	CAWSVLRSNQPQHF	TGTGCCTGGAGTGTACTCAGGAGCAATCAGCCCCAGCATTTT
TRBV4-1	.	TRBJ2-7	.	CASSPKVGQESSYEQYF	TGCGCCAGCAGTCCCAAAGTAGGGCAGGAGAGCTCCTACGAGCAGTACTTC
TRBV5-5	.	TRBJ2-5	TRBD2	CASSLVTSRDQETQYF	TGTGCCAGCAGCTTGGTGACTAGCAGGGATCAAGAGACCCAGTACTTC
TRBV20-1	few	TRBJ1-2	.	CSARDTVGSF	TGCAGTGCTAGAGATACGGTGGGCTCCTTC
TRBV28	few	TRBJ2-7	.	CASRQETGPSYEQYF	TGTGCCAGCAGGCAGGAGACAGGCCCTTCCTACGAGCAGTACTTC
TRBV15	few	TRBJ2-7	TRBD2	CATSRVSGRDEQYF	TGTGCCACCAGCAGAGTTAGCGGGCGCGACGAGCAGTACTTC
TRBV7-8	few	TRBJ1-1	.	CASSLARDNTEAFF	TGTGCCAGCAGCTTAGCCAGGGATAACACTGAAGCTTTCTTT
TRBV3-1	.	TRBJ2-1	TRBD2	CATSQWVSSGSLGEQFF	TGTGCCACCAGCCAATGGGTTTCTAGCGGGAGCCTAGGGGAGCAGTTCTTC
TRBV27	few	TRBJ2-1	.	CASTSVSSYNEQFF	TGTGCCAGCACTAGTGTCAGCTCCTACAATGAGCAGTTCTTC
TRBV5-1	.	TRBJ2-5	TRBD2	CASSFRSGGRKQETQYF	TGCGCCAGCAGCTTCCGGAGCGGCGGGAGGAAGCAAGAGACCCAGTACTTC
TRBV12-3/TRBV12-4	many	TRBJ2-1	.	CASSLIQSNEQFF	TGTGCCAGCAGTTTGATTCAGTCGAATGAGCAGTTCTTC
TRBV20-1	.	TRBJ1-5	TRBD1	CSAREDRVRVGNQPQHF	TGCAGTGCTAGAGAGGACAGGGTTAGGGTCGGCAATCAGCCCCAGCATTTT
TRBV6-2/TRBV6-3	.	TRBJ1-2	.	CASSRTVGANYGYTF	TGTGCCAGCAGTCGGACGGTGGGGGCTAACTATGGCTACACCTTC
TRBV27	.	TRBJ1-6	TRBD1	CASSLSTVDREHF	TGTGCCAGCAGTTTATCGACCGTTGACAGGGAGCACTTT
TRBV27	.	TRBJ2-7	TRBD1	CASSLSETGASEQYF	TGTGCCAGCAGTTTATCGGAAACAGGGGCTTCCGAGCAGTACTTC
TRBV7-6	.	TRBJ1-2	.	CASSLLYRTYGYTF	TGTGCCAGCAGCTTATTGTACAGGACCTATGGCTACACCTTC
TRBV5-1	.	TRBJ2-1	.	CASSLVVTSSNEQFF	TGCGCCAGCAGCTTGGTCGTCACTAGTTCCAATGAGCAGTTCTTC
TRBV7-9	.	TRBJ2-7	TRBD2	CATQISGRAGQEQYF	TGTGCCACCCAAATTAGCGGGAGGGCCGGACAAGAGCAGTACTTC
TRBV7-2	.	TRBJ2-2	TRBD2	CASSLVLAGTTGELFF	TGTGCCAGCAGCTTAGTACTAGCGGGGACCACCGGGGAGCTGTTTTTT
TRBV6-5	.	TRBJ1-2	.	CASSYSDRPNYGYTF	TGTGCCAGCAGTTACTCGGACAGACCTAACTATGGCTACACCTTC
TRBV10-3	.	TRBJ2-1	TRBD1	CAISDPLGQGENEQFF	TGTGCCATCAGTGATCCCCTGGGACAGGGTGAGAATGAGCAGTTCTTC
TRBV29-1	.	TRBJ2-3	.	CSVATGGETDTQYF	TGCAGCGTTGCAACCGGGGGCGAGACAGATACGCAGTATTTT
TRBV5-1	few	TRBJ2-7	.	CASSHYTGEGYEQYF	TGCGCCAGCAGTCATTACACAGGGGAGGGATACGAGCAGTACTTC
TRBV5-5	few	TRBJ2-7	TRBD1	CASSLVATGGLEQYF	TGTGCCAGCAGCTTGGTAGCGACAGGGGGGCTCGAGCAGTACTTC
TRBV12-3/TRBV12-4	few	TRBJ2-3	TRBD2	CASSLAYGTGGGYTQYF	TGTGCCAGCAGTTTAGCGTACGGGACTGGGGGGGGATATACGCAGTATTTT
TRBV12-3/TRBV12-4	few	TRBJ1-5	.	CASSRLYSNQPQHF	TGTGCCAGCAGTAGACTTTATAGCAATCAGCCCCAGCATTTT
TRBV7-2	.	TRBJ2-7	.	CASSRSRVDYEQYF	TGTGCCAGCAGCCGATCGAGAGTGGACTACGAGCAGTACTTC
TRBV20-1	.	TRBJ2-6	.	CSARGQESGANVLTF	TGCAGTGCTAGAGGTCAGGAGAGCGGGGCCAACGTCCTGACTTTC
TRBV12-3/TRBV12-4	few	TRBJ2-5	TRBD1	CASSLVATGGKETQYF	TGTGCCAGCAGTTTAGTAGCGACAGGGGGCAAAGAGACCCAGTACTTC
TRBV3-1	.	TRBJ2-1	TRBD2	CASSPLAGGRGNNEQFF	TGTGCCAGCAGCCCTTTAGCGGGAGGGAGGGGGAACAATGAGCAGTTCTTC
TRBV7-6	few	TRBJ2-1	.	CASSFGGLGYNEQFF	TGTGCCAGCAGCTTCGGGGGACTTGGCTACAATGAGCAGTTCTTC
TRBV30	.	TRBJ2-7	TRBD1	CAWSAPGGGLVEQYF	TGTGCCTGGAGTGCGCCAGGGGGCGGTCTGGTCGAGCAGTACTTC
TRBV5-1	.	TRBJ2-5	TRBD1	CASSNGPGTVKETQYF	TGCGCCAGCAGCAACGGACCCGGGACAGTTAAAGAGACCCAGTACTTC
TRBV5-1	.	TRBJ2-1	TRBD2	CASSLTGLASNEQFF	TGCGCCAGCAGCTTGACCGGACTAGCGAGTAATGAGCAGTTCTTC
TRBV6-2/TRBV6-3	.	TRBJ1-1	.	CASSYRVATEAFF	TGTGCCAGCAGTTACAGGGTTGCCACTGAAGCTTTCTTT
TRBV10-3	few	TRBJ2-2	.	CAISDPGLPFNTGELFF	TGTGCCATCAGTGACCCCGGACTTCCTTTCAACACCGGGGAGCTGTTTTTT
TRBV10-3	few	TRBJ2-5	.	CAISGTDSLETQYF	TGTGCCATCAGTGGAACGGACAGCTTGGAGACCCAGTACTTC
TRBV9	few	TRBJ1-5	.	CASSVGVNQPQHF	TGTGCCAGCAGCGTAGGCGTCAATCAGCCCCAGCATTTT
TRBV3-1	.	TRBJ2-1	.	CASSQAQAAFF	TGTGCCAGCAGCCAAGCCCAGGCAGCGTTCTTC
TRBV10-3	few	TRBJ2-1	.	CAISESFNEQFF	TGTGCCATCAGTGAGTCATTCAATGAGCAGTTCTTC
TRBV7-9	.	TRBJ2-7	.	CASSLLRGSTYEQYF	TGTGCCAGCAGCTTACTCAGGGGATCGACCTACGAGCAGTACTTC
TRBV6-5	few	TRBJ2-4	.	CASSYEHPAVAKNIQYF	TGTGCCAGCAGTTATGAGCACCCGGCGGTAGCCAAAAACATTCAGTACTTC
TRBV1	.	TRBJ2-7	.	CTSSQDPYSGERSYEQYF	TGCACCAGCAGCCAAGACCCCTACAGCGGGGAAAGATCCTACGAGCAGTACTTC
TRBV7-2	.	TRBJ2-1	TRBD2	CASSLRLAGEVKQFF	TGTGCCAGCAGTTTGAGACTAGCGGGAGAAGTCAAGCAGTTCTTC